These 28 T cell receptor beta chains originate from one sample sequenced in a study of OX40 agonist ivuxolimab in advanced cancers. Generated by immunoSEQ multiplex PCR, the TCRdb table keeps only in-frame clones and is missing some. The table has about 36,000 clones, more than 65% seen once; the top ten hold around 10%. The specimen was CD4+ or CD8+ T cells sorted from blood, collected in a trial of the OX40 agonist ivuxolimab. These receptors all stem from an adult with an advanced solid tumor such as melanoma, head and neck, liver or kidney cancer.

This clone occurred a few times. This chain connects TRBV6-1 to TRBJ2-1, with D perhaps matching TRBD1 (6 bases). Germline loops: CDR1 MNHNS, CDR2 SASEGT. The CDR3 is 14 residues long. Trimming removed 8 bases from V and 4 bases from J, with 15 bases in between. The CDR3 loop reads CASVRSGVYNEQFF. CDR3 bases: TGTGCCAGCGTTAGGTCAGGGGTTTACAATGAGCAGTTCTTC.

The CDR3 DNA follows: TGTGCCAGCAGTTACAGGGGGATAAATGAAAAACTGTTTTTT. Its protein is CASSYRGINEKLFF. The V and J genes are TRBV6-6 and TRBJ1-4, with a weak D call TRBD1 (6 bases). Germline assignment: CDR1 MNHNY and CDR2 SVGAGI (reference sequence). Trimming took 2 bases from V and 5 from J, leaving 9 bases between them. This CDR3 region has 14 residues.

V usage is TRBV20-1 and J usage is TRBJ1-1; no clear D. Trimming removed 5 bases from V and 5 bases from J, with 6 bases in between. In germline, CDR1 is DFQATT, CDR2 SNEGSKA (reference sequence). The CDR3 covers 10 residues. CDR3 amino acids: CSAWWTEAFF. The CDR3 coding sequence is TGCAGTGCTTGGTGGACTGAAGCTTTCTTT.

The CDR3 reads CASSSLTQGNYGYTF. The DNA for the CDR3 is TGTGCCAGCAGCTCTCTTACGCAGGGGAACTATGGCTACACCTTC. The gene calls are TRBV27 and TRBJ1-2, with a possible D match to TRBD1 (6 bases). Between the trimmed V and J ends, which lost 6 bases and 2 bases, there was a span of 16 bases. Germline loops: CDR1 MNHEY, CDR2 SMNVEV (reference sequence). The CDR3 is 15 amino acids.

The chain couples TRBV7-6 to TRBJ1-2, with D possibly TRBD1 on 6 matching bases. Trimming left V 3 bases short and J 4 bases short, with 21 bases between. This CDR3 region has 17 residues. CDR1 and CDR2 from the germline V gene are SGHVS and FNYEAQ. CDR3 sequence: CASSFLGGRGEFYGYTF. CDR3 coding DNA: TGTGCCAGCAGCTTCCTAGGGGGAAGGGGCGAATTCTATGGCTACACCTTC. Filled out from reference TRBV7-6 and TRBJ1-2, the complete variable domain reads GAGVSQSPRYKVTKRGQDVALRCDPISGHVSLYWYRQALGQGPEFLTYFNYEAQQDKSGLPNDRFSAERPEGSISTLTIQRTEQRDSAMYRCASSFLGGRGEFYGYTFGSGTRLTVV.

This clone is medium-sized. This chain's CDR3 is CASSDWDYEQYF. The DNA of the CDR3 is TGTGCCAGCAGTGATTGGGACTACGAGCAGTACTTC. The chain couples TRBV2 to TRBJ2-7; unclear D gene. With 3 bases removed from V and 3 bases from J, the gap between germline ends came to 6 bases. The CDR3 totals 12 residues. Germline CDR1 and CDR2: SNHLY and FYNNEI.

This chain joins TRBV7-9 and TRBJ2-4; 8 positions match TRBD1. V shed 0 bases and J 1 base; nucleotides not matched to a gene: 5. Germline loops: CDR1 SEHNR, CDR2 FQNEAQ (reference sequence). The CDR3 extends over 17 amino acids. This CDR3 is CASSLAGQGAAKNIQYF. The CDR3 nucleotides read TGTGCCAGCAGCTTAGCCGGGCAGGGGGCGGCCAAAAACATTCAGTACTTC.

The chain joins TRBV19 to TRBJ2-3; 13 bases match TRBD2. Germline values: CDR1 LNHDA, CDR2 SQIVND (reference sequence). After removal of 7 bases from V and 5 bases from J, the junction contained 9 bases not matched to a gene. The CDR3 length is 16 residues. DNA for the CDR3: TGTGCCAGTAACACACCGGGACTAGCGGGGAAAGATACGCAGTATTTT. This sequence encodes CASNTPGLAGKDTQYF.

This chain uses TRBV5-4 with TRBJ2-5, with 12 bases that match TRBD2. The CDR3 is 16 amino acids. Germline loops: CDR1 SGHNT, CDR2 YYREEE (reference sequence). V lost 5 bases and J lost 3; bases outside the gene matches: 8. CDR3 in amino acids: CASSPVTSGGKETQYF. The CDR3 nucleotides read TGTGCCAGCAGTCCCGTGACTAGCGGGGGTAAAGAGACCCAGTACTTC. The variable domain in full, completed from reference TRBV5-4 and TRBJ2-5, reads ETGVTQSPTHLIKTRGQQVTLRCSSQSGHNTVSWYQQALGQGPQFIFQYYREEENGRGNFPPRFSGLQFPNYSSELNVNALELDDSALYLCASSPVTSGGKETQYFGPGTRLLVL.

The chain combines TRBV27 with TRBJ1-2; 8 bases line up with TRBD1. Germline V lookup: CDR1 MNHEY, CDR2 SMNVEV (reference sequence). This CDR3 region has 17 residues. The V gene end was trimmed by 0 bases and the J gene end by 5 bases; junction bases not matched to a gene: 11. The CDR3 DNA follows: TGTGCCAGCAGTTTATCAAAATTTGAGGGACAGGCTTATGGCTACACCTTC. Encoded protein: CASSLSKFEGQAYGYTF.

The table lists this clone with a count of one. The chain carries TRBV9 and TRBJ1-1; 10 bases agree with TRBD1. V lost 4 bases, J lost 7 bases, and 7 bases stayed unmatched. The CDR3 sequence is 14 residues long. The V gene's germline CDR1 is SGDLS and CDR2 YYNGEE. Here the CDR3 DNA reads TGTGCCAGCAGCAAAACGACAGGGGGCTTTGAAGCTTTCTTT. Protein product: CASSKTTGGFEAFF.

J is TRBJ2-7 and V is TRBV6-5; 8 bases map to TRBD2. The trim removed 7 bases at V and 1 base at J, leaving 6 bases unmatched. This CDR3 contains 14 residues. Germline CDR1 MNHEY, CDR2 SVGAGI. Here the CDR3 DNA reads TGTGCCAGCACCGTTAGCGGGGTTTCCTACGAGCAGTACTTC. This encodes CASTVSGVSYEQYF.

The chain's CDR3 is CAIEGKNGELFF. For the CDR3, the DNA is TGTGCCATCGAGGGCAAGAACGGGGAGCTGTTTTTT. The V and J genes are TRBV10-3 and TRBJ2-2, with a weak D call TRBD2 (5 bases). CDR3 length: 12 residues. Germline-derived CDR1 and CDR2 are ENHRY and SYGVKD. Deletions cut 8 bases from V and 7 bases from J, with 11 bases between.

CDR3 sequence reads: CASTRTGITEAFF. In nucleotides, the CDR3 is TGTGCCAGTACCAGGACAGGTATCACTGAAGCTTTCTTT. This chain connects TRBV19 to TRBJ1-1; 7 nucleotides match TRBD1. This CDR3 contains 13 residues. The V segment lost 7 bases and the J segment 4 bases; nucleotides outside the gene matches: 6. Germline values: CDR1 LNHDA, CDR2 SQIVND (reference sequence). Variable domain in full (rest from reference TRBV19 and TRBJ1-1): DGGITQSPKYLFRKEGQNVTLSCEQNLNHDAMYWYRQDPGQGLRLIYYSQIVNDFQKGDIAEGYSVSREKKESFPLTVTSAQKNPTAFYLCASTRTGITEAFFGQGTRLTVV.

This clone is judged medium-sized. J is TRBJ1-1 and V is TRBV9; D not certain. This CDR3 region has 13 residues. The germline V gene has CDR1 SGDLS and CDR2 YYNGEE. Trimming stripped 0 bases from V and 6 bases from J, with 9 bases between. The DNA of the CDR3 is TGTGCCAGCAGCGTAGAAGGGCCGGCTGAAGCTTTCTTT. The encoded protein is CASSVEGPAEAFF.

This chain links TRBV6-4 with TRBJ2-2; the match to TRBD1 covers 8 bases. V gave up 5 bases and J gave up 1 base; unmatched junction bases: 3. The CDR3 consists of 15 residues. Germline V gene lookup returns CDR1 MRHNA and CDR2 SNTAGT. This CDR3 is CASSPGQVNTGELFF. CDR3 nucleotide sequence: TGTGCCAGCAGTCCGGGACAGGTGAACACCGGGGAGCTGTTTTTT.

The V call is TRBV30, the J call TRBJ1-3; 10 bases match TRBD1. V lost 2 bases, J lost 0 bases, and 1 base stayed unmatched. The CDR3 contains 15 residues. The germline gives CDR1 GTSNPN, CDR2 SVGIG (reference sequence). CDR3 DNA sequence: TGTGCCTGGAGTCGGGACAGGGGCTCTGGAAACACCATATATTTT. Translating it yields CAWSRDRGSGNTIYF.

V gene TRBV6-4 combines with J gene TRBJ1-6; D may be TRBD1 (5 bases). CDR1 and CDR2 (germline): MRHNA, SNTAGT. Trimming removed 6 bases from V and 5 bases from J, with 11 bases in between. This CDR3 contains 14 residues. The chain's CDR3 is CASSEDTNNSPLHF. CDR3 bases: TGTGCCAGCAGCGAGGACACAAATAATTCACCCCTCCACTTT.

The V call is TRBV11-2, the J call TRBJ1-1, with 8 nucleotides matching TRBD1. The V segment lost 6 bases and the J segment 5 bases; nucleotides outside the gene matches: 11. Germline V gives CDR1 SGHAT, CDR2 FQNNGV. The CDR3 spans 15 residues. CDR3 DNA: TGTGCCAGCAGGCCCCTCTCAGGGGGCTGGACTGAAGCTTTCTTT. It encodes CASRPLSGGWTEAFF.

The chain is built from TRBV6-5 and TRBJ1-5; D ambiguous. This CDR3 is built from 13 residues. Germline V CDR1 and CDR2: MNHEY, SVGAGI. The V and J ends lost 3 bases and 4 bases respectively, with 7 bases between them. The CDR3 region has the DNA TGTGCCAGCAGTTATTACTCTAATCAGCCCCAGCATTTT. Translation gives CASSYYSNQPQHF.

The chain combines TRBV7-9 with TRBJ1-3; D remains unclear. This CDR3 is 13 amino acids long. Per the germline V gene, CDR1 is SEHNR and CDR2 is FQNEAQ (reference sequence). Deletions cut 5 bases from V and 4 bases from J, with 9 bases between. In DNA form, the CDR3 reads TGTGCCAGCAGCGCGAACCAGGGAAACACCATATATTTT. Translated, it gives CASSANQGNTIYF. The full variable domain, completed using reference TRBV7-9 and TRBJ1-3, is DTGVSQNPRHKITKRGQNVTFRCDPISEHNRLYWYRQTLGQGPEFLTYFQNEAQLEKSRLLSDRFSAERPKGSFSTLEIQRTEQGDSAMYLCASSANQGNTIYFGEGSWLTVV.

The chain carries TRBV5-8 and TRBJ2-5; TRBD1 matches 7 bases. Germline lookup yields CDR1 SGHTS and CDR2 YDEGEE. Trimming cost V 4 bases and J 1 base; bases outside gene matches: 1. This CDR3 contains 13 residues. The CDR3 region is CASSGQVQETQYF. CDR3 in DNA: TGTGCCAGCAGCGGACAGGTCCAAGAGACCCAGTACTTC.

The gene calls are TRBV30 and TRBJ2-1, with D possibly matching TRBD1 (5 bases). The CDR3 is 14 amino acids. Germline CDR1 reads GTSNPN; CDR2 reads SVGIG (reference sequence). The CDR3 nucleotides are TGTGCTATGTACAGGAAGAAGATACGGCCTGAGCAGTTCTTC. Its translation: CAMYRKKIRPEQFF.

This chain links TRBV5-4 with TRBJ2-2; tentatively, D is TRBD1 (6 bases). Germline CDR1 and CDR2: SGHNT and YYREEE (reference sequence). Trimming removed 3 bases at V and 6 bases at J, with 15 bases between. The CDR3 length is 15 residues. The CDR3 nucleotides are TGTGCCAGCAGCTCTCCGGGACAAAAGTCCGGGGAGCTGTTTTTT. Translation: CASSSPGQKSGELFF.

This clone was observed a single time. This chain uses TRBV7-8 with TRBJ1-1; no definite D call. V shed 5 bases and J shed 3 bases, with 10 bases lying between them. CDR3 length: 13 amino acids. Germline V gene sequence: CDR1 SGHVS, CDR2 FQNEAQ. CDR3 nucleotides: TGTGCCAGCAGCCCGGACCGTTACACTGAAGCTTTCTTT. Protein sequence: CASSPDRYTEAFF.

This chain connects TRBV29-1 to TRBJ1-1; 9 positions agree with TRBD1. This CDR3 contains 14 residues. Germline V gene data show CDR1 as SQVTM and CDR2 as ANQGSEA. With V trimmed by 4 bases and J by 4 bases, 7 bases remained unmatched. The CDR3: CSVAGQGSRTEAFF. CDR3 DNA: TGCAGCGTTGCGGGACAGGGATCACGCACTGAAGCTTTCTTT.

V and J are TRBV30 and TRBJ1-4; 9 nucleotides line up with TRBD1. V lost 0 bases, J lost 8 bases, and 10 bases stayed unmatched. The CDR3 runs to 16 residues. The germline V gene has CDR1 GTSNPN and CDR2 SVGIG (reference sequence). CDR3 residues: CAWSVKSNRGLEKLFF. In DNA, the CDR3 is TGTGCCTGGAGTGTTAAATCAAACAGGGGGCTGGAAAAACTGTTTTTT.

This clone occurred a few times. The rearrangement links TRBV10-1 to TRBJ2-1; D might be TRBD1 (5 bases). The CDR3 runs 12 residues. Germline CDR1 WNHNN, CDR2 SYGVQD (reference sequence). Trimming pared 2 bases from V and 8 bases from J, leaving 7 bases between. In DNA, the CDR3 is TGCGCCAGCAGTGAGAGGGGCTATGAGCAGTTCTTC. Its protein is CASSERGYEQFF.